One T cell receptor beta chain is described in this entry. Clones were sequenced by immunoSEQ multiplex PCR, and TCRdb holds only the in-frame ones, with some missing. The sample yields roughly 180,000 clones, roughly four fifths seen once. Germline values: CDR1 LGHNA, CDR2 YSLEER. The ends were cut back, 3 bases at V and 3 bases at J, with 10 bases in the middle. The CDR3 consists of 14 residues. These data originate in a study of blood T cell repertoires in COVID-19. On the study more broadly: The United States, Italy and Spain provided the acute and convalescent COVID-19 samples.

The source of this sequence is a man aged 40-49 years who had recovered from COVID-19. What was sequenced was peripheral blood. This rearrangement joins TRBV4-3 to TRBJ2-3; possible D gene TRBD2, 6 bases. The CDR3 here is CASSHGTSTDTQYF. The CDR3 DNA sequence: TGCGCCAGCAGCCACGGGACTTCTACAGATACGCAGTATTTT.